This T cell receptor (beta chain) was sequenced for a study of T cells in Graves' hyperthyroidism and ophthalmopathy. Amplification targeted TCR beta CDR3 regions from RNA transcripts. HTBI primers drove first-round RT-PCR of the TCR CDR3. TCRdb reprocessed the multiplex PCR reads with MiXCR, giving one entry per CDR3 protein. The sample contains 550,000 to 700,000 distinct CDR3 sequences, 35% to 55% of which appear only once. V shed 6 bases and J shed 10 bases, with 15 bases lying between them. This CDR3 spans 12 amino acids. The origin of this receptor is an adult woman with Graves' disease, either hyperthyroidism or ophthalmopathy (not recorded which). This chain uses TRBV12-3 or TRBV12-4 with TRBJ1-2; D remains ambiguous. The source material was peripheral blood or thyroid tissue (not recorded which). CDR3: CASSRSGRAYTF. In nucleotides, the CDR3 is TGTGCCAGCAGCCGTAGCGGGAGGGCCTACACCTTC.